This is a list of T cell receptor beta chains from one sample in a study of cytomegalovirus exposure and HLA in healthy donors. Measured with immunoSEQ multiplex PCR; TCRdb has only the in-frame clones, and not every one. The sample includes about 110,000 clones, about 74% of them seen just once. What was sequenced was PBMCs. The receptors stem from a man younger than 45 in good health and CMV-seropositive. Both conserved end residues are part of each CDR3. D genes are given only for firm matches. Clone size is stated in some rows and not others, as once, few, many or a class when expanded.

cdr3_nt: TGTGCCAGCAGTCCCCAGGGGGGTACTGGCTACACCTTC
cdr3_aa: CASSPQGGTGYTF
cdr3_length: 13
v_call: TRBV6-1
clone_size: NA
j_call: TRBJ1-2
d_call: TRBD1

cdr3_nt: TGTGCCACCAGCAGAGATTCGCAGTTCTCTGGAAACACCATATATTTT
cdr3_aa: CATSRDSQFSGNTIYF
cdr3_length: 16
v_call: TRBV15
clone_size: NA
j_call: TRBJ1-3
d_call: NA

cdr3_nt: TGTGCCAGCTACAGGGGAGACTCTGGAAACACCATATATTTT
cdr3_aa: CASYRGDSGNTIYF
cdr3_length: 14
v_call: TRBV19
clone_size: NA
j_call: TRBJ1-3
d_call: TRBD1

cdr3_nt: TGTGCCTGGAGTGCTGGTGGCGGGGGGTTCCAAGAGACCCAGTACTTC
cdr3_aa: CAWSAGGGGFQETQYF
cdr3_length: 16
v_call: TRBV30
clone_size: NA
j_call: TRBJ2-5
d_call: TRBD2

cdr3_nt: TGTGCCAGCTCCCCGTCCCGGGACATGCGGTCACCCCTCCACTTT
cdr3_aa: CASSPSRDMRSPLHF
cdr3_length: 15
v_call: TRBV18
clone_size: once
j_call: TRBJ1-6
d_call: NA

cdr3_nt: TGCGCCAGCAGCTGGGGACAGGGCTACGAGCAGTACTTC
cdr3_aa: CASSWGQGYEQYF
cdr3_length: 13
v_call: TRBV5-1
clone_size: NA
j_call: TRBJ2-7
d_call: TRBD1

cdr3_nt: TGCAGCGTCGAACCGGGACAACGCCGGGAGCAGTTCTTC
cdr3_aa: CSVEPGQRREQFF
cdr3_length: 13
v_call: TRBV29-1
clone_size: few
j_call: TRBJ2-1
d_call: NA

cdr3_nt: TGTGCCAGCAGCGTAGGGGGCGGGGGAGGGGATACGCAGTATTTT
cdr3_aa: CASSVGGGGGDTQYF
cdr3_length: 15
v_call: TRBV9
clone_size: many
j_call: TRBJ2-3
d_call: TRBD2

cdr3_nt: TGTGCCAGCAGTTACTCGCTGCCAGGGGCCTATGGCTACCCCTTC
cdr3_aa: CASSYSLPGAYGYPF
cdr3_length: 15
v_call: TRBV6-5
clone_size: NA
j_call: TRBJ1-2
d_call: NA

cdr3_nt: TGTGCCATCAGTGAGGACAGGTTGGGGAATGAGCAGTTCTTC
cdr3_aa: CAISEDRLGNEQFF
cdr3_length: 14
v_call: TRBV10-3
clone_size: NA
j_call: TRBJ2-1
d_call: NA

cdr3_nt: TGTGCCAGCAGCCGGGACAGGGCAAGCAATCAGCCCCAGCATTTT
cdr3_aa: CASSRDRASNQPQHF
cdr3_length: 15
v_call: TRBV6-5
clone_size: few
j_call: TRBJ1-5
d_call: TRBD1

cdr3_nt: TGTGCCAGCAGCGTAGGGGGGGGCGCGTACACTGAAGCTTTCTTT
cdr3_aa: CASSVGGGAYTEAFF
cdr3_length: 15
v_call: TRBV9
clone_size: NA
j_call: TRBJ1-1
d_call: NA

cdr3_nt: TGTGCCAGCACCCTCCCCCAGGGGGCTGGAAACACCATATATTTT
cdr3_aa: CASTLPQGAGNTIYF
cdr3_length: 15
v_call: TRBV11-2
clone_size: NA
j_call: TRBJ1-3
d_call: TRBD1

cdr3_nt: TGTGCCAGCAGCCAAGGGCCAGCGGGGGACTCCTACAATGAGCAGTTCTTC
cdr3_aa: CASSQGPAGDSYNEQFF
cdr3_length: 17
v_call: TRBV4-2
clone_size: NA
j_call: TRBJ2-1
d_call: TRBD2

cdr3_nt: TGTGCCAGCAGCTCACTGACAGGGAACTATGGCTACACCTTC
cdr3_aa: CASSSLTGNYGYTF
cdr3_length: 14
v_call: TRBV7-9
clone_size: NA
j_call: TRBJ1-2
d_call: TRBD1

cdr3_nt: TGTGCCAGCAGTGAATTACCCGGAGGCTATGGCTACACCTTC
cdr3_aa: CASSELPGGYGYTF
cdr3_length: 14
v_call: TRBV25-1
clone_size: NA
j_call: TRBJ1-2
d_call: NA

cdr3_nt: TGTGCCAGCAGTGAAGGCGGCAGTTACTACGAGCAGTACTTC
cdr3_aa: CASSEGGSYYEQYF
cdr3_length: 14
v_call: TRBV2
clone_size: once
j_call: TRBJ2-7
d_call: NA

cdr3_nt: TGCGCCAGCAGCCAAGCAGACTACTATGGCTACACCTTC
cdr3_aa: CASSQADYYGYTF
cdr3_length: 13
v_call: TRBV4-3
clone_size: NA
j_call: TRBJ1-2
d_call: NA

cdr3_nt: TGTGCCACCAGCAGAGATAGCACTGCCTATGGCTACACCTTC
cdr3_aa: CATSRDSTAYGYTF
cdr3_length: 14
v_call: TRBV15
clone_size: NA
j_call: TRBJ1-2
d_call: NA

cdr3_nt: TGTGCCAGCAGCCTTAGGGACAGGGGGGCAGATACGCAGTATTTT
cdr3_aa: CASSLRDRGADTQYF
cdr3_length: 15
v_call: TRBV5-4
clone_size: NA
j_call: TRBJ2-3
d_call: TRBD1

cdr3_nt: TGTGCCAGCAGTACCGGGCAGGGGGCTACGCAGTATTTT
cdr3_aa: CASSTGQGATQYF
cdr3_length: 13
v_call: TRBV6-1
clone_size: NA
j_call: TRBJ2-3
d_call: TRBD1

cdr3_nt: TGTGCCAGCAGTTTGGCGACTAACACTGAAGCTTTCTTT
cdr3_aa: CASSLATNTEAFF
cdr3_length: 13
v_call: TRBV28
clone_size: few
j_call: TRBJ1-1
d_call: NA

cdr3_nt: TGCGCCAGCAGCTTACAGAGAATGAACACTGAAGCTTTCTTT
cdr3_aa: CASSLQRMNTEAFF
cdr3_length: 14
v_call: TRBV5-1
clone_size: few
j_call: TRBJ1-1
d_call: NA

cdr3_nt: TGCGCCACCAGCCAGGGGGACGGAACCGGGGAGCTGTTTTTT
cdr3_aa: CATSQGDGTGELFF
cdr3_length: 14
v_call: TRBV5-1
clone_size: NA
j_call: TRBJ2-2
d_call: TRBD1

cdr3_nt: TGTGCCAGCAGCTTATCTCAGGGACAGGACTATGGCTACACCTTC
cdr3_aa: CASSLSQGQDYGYTF
cdr3_length: 15
v_call: TRBV13
clone_size: NA
j_call: TRBJ1-2
d_call: TRBD1

cdr3_nt: TGTGCCAGCAGCTTGGGTGACAGGGAGCAAGCTTTCTTT
cdr3_aa: CASSLGDREQAFF
cdr3_length: 13
v_call: TRBV5-6
clone_size: NA
j_call: TRBJ1-1
d_call: TRBD1

cdr3_nt: TGTGCCAGCAGCTTGGATATCGGGGAAGAGGCCGGGGAGCTGTTTTTT
cdr3_aa: CASSLDIGEEAGELFF
cdr3_length: 16
v_call: TRBV5-6
clone_size: many
j_call: TRBJ2-2
d_call: NA

cdr3_nt: TGTGCCAGCAGCGTAGGGGAGAACCTTTACTATGGCTACCCCTTC
cdr3_aa: CASSVGENLYYGYPF
cdr3_length: 15
v_call: TRBV9
clone_size: few
j_call: TRBJ1-2
d_call: NA